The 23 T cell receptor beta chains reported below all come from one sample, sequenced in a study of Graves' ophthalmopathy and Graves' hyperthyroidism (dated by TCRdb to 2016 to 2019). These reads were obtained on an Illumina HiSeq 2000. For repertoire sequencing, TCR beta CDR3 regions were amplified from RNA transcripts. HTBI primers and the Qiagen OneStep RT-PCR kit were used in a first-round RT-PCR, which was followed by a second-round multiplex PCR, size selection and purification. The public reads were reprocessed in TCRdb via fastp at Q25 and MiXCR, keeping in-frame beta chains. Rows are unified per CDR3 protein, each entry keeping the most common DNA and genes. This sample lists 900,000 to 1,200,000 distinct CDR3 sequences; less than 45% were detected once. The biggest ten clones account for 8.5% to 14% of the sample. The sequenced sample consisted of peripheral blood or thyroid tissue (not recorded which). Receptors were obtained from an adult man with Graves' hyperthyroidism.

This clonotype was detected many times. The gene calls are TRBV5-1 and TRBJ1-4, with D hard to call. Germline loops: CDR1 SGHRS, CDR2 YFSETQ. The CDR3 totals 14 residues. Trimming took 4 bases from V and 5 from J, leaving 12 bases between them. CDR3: CASSTRYGNEKLFF. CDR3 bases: TGCGCCAGCAGCACGCGGTACGGGAATGAAAAACTGTTTTTT.

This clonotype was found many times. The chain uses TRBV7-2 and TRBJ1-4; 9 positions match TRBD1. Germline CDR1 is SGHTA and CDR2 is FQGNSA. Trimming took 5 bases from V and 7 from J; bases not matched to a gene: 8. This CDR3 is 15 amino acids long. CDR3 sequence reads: CASSRLQGAVEKLFF. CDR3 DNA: TGTGCCAGCAGCCGATTACAGGGGGCTGTTGAAAAACTGTTTTTT.

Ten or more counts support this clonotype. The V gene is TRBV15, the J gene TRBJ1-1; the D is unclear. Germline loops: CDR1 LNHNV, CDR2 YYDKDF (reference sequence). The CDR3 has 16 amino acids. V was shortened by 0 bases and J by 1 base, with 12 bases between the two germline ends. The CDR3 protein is CATSRDSAWENTEAFF. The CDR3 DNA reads TGTGCCACCAGCAGAGATTCGGCCTGGGAGAACACTGAAGCTTTCTTT.

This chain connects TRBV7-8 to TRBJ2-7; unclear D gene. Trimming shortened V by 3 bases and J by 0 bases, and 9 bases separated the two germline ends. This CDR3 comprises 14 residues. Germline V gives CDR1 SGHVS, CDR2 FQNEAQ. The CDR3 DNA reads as TGTGCCAGCAGCTTCGAGGTCTCCTCCTACGAGCAGTACTTC. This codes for CASSFEVSSYEQYF.

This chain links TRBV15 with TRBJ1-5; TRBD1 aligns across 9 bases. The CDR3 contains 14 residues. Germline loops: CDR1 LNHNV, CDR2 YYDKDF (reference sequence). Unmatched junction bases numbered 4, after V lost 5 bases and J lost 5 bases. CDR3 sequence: CATSQTGGHQPQHF. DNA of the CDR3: TGTGCCACCAGCCAGACAGGGGGGCATCAGCCCCAGCATTTT. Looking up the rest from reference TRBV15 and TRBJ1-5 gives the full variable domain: DAMVIQNPRYQVTQFGKPVTLSCSQTLNHNVMYWYQQKSSQAPKLLFHYYDKDFNNEADTPDNFQSRRPNTSFCFLDIRSPGLGDTAMYLCATSQTGGHQPQHFGDGTRLSIL.

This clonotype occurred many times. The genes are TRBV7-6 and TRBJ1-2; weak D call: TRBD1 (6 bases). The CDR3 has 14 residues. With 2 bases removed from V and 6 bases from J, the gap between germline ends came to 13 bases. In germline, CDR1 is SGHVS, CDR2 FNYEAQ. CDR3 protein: CASSLNLAGDGYTF. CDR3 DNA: TGTGCCAGCAGCTTAAACTTGGCAGGGGATGGCTACACCTTC. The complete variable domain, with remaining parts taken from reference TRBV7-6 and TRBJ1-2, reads GAGVSQSPRYKVTKRGQDVALRCDPISGHVSLYWYRQALGQGPEFLTYFNYEAQQDKSGLPNDRFSAERPEGSISTLTIQRTEQRDSAMYRCASSLNLAGDGYTFGSGTRLTVV.

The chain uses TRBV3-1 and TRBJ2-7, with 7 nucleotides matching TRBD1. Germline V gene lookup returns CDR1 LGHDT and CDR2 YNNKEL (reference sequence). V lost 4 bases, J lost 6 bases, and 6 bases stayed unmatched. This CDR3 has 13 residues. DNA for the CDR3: TGTGCCAGCAGCCCGATCAGGGGGATCGAGCAGTACTTC. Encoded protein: CASSPIRGIEQYF.

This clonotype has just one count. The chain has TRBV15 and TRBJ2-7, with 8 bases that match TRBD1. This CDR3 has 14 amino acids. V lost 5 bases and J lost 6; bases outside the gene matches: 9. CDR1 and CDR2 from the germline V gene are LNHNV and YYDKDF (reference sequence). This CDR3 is CATSRGRGRSEQYF. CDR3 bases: TGTGCCACCAGCCGGGGCAGGGGGCGAAGCGAGCAGTACTTC. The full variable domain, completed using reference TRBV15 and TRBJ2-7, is DAMVIQNPRYQVTQFGKPVTLSCSQTLNHNVMYWYQQKSSQAPKLLFHYYDKDFNNEADTPDNFQSRRPNTSFCFLDIRSPGLGDTAMYLCATSRGRGRSEQYFGPGTRLTVT.

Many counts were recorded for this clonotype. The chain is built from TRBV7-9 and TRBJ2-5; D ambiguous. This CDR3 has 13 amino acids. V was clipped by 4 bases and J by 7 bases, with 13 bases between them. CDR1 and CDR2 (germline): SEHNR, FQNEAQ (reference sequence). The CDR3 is CASSSSGWLTQYF. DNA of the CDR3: TGTGCCAGCAGCTCATCCGGTTGGTTGACCCAGTACTTC.

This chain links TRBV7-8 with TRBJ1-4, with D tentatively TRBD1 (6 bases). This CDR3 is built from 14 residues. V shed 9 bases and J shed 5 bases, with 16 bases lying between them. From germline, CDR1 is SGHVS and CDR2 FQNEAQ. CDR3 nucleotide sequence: TGTGCCAGTACCCCGGACAGACGGAATGAAAAACTGTTTTTT. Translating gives CASTPDRRNEKLFF.

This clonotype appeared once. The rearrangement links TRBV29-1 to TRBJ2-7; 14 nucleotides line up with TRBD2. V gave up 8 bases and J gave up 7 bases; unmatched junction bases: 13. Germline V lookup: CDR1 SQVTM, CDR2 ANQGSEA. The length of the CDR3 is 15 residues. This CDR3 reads CSLSAGTSGSFEQYF. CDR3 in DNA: TGCAGCTTGAGCGCCGGGACTAGCGGGAGTTTTGAGCAGTACTTC.

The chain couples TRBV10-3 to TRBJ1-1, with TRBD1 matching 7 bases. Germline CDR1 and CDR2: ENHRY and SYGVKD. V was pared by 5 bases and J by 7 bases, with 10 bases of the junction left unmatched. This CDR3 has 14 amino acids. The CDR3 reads CAISSRTGGGEAFF. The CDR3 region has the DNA TGTGCCATCAGTTCCAGGACAGGCGGGGGTGAAGCTTTCTTT.

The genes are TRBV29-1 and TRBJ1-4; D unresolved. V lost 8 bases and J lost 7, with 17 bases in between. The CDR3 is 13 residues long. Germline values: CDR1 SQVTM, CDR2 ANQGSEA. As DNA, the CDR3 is TGCAGCTTGGAGGCGGGGAGGCGTGAAAAACTGTTTTTT. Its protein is CSLEAGRREKLFF.

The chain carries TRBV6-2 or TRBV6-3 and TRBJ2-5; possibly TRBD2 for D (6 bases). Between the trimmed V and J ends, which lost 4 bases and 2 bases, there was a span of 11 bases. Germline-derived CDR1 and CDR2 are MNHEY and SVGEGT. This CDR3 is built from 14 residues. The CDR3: CASSLAAKQETQYF. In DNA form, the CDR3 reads TGTGCCAGCAGTTTAGCGGCAAAACAAGAGACCCAGTACTTC.

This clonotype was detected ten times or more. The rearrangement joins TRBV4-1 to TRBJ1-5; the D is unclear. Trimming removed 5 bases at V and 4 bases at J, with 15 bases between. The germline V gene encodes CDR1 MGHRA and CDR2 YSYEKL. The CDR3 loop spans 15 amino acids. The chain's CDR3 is CASSETRTANQPQHF. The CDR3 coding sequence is TGCGCCAGCAGCGAAACGCGCACAGCTAATCAGCCCCAGCATTTT.

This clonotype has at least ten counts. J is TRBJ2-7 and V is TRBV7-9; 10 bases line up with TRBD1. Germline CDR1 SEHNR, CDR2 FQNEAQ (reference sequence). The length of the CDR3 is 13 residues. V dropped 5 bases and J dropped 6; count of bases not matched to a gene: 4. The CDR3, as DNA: TGTGCCAGCAGCAAGACAGGGGGCTCCGAGCAGTACTTC. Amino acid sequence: CASSKTGGSEQYF.

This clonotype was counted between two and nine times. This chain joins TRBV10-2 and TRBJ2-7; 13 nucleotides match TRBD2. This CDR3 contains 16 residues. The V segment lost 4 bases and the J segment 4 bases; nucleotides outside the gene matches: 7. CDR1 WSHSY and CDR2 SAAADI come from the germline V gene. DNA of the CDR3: TGCGCCAGCAGTGCCGGACTAGCGGGAGTTAGATACGAGCAGTACTTC. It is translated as CASSAGLAGVRYEQYF.

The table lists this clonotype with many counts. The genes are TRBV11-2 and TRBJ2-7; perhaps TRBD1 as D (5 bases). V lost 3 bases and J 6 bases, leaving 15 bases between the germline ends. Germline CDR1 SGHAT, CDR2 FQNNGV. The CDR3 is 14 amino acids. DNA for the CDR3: TGTGCCAGCAGCTTGTTCACGACAGTTTCCGAGCAGTACTTC. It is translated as CASSLFTTVSEQYF.

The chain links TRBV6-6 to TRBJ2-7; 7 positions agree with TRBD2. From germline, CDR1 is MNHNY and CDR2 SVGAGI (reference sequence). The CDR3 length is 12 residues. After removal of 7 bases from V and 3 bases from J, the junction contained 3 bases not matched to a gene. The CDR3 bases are TGTGCCAGCAAGGGGAGGGGCTACGAGCAGTACTTC. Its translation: CASKGRGYEQYF.

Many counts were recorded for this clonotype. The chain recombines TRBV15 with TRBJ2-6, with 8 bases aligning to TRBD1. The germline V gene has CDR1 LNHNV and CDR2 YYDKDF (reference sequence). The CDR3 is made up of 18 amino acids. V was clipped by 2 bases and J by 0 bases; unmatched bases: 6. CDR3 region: CATSRRQGPSSGANVLTF. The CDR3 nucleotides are TGTGCCACCAGCAGAAGACAGGGGCCCTCCTCTGGGGCCAACGTCCTGACTTTC.

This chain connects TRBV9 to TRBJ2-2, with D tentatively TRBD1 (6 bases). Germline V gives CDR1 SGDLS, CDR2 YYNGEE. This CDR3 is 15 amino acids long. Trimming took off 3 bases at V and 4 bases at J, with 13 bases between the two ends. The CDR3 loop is CASSGQVPSTGELFF. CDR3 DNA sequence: TGTGCCAGCAGCGGACAGGTGCCCAGCACCGGGGAGCTGTTTTTT.

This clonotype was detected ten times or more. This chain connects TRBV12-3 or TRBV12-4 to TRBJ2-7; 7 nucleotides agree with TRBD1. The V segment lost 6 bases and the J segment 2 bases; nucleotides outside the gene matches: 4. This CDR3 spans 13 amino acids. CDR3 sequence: CASRRQGTYEQYF. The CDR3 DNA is TGTGCCAGCAGGAGACAGGGTACCTACGAGCAGTACTTC.

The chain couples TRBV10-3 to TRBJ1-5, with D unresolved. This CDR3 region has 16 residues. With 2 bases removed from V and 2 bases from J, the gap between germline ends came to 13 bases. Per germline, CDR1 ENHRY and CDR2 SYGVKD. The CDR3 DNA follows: TGTGCCATCAGTGAGAGTAAGGGTGTCGGCAATCAGCCCCAGCATTTT. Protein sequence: CAISESKGVGNQPQHF.